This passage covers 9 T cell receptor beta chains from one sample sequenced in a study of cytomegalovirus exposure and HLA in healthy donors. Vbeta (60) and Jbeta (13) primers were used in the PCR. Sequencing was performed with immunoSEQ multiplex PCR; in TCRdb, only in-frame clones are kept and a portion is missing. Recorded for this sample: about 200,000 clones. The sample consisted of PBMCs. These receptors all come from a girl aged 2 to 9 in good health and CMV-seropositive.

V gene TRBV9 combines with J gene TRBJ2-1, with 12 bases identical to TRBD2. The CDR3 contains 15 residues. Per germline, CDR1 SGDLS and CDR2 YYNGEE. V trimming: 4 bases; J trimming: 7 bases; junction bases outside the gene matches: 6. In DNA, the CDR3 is TGTGCCAGCAGCATGACTAGCGGGAGTACGAATGAGCAGTTCTTC. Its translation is CASSMTSGSTNEQFF.

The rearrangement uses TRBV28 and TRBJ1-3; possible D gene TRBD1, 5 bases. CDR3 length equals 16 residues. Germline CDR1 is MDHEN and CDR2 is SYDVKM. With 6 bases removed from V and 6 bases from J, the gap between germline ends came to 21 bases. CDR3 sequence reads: CASSYTPPGRENTIYF. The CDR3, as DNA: TGTGCCAGCAGCTACACTCCCCCAGGGAGGGAAAACACCATATATTTT. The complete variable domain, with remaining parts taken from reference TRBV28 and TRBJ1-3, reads DVKVTQSSRYLVKRTGEKVFLECVQDMDHENMFWYRQDPGLGLRLIYFSYDVKMKEKGDIPEGYSVSREKKERFSLILESASTNQTSMYLCASSYTPPGRENTIYFGEGSWLTVV.

The DNA for the CDR3 is TGTGCCAGCACCGGGGACAGGGCAACCTACGAGCAGTACTTC. This sequence encodes CASTGDRATYEQYF. This chain links TRBV6-1 with TRBJ2-7; TRBD1 matches at 9 bases. The CDR3 runs 14 residues. Looked up from germline, CDR1 is MNHNS and CDR2 is SASEGT. The V and J ends lost 7 bases and 2 bases, in that order; junction bases with no gene match: 6.

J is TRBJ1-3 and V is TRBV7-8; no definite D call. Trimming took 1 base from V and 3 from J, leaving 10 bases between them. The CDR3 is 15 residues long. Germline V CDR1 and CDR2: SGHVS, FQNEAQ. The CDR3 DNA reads TGTGCCAGCAGCTTAGTGGCGGGCGGTGGAAACACCATATATTTT. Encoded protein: CASSLVAGGGNTIYF.

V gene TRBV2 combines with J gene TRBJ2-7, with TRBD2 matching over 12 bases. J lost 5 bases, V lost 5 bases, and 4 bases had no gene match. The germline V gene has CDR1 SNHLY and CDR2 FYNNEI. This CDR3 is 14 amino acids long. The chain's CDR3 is CASSPRLAGDEQYF. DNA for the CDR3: TGTGCCAGCAGTCCAAGACTAGCGGGAGACGAGCAGTACTTC.

The CDR3 bases are TGCGCCAGCAGCCCCCGAGAGACCATTGGACAGGGGTGGGACACAGATACGCAGTATTTT. Translation: CASSPRETIGQGWDTDTQYF. This chain connects TRBV5-1 to TRBJ2-3, with TRBD1 identical over 9 bases. The CDR3 loop spans 20 amino acids. The V gene end was trimmed by 4 bases and the J gene end by 2 bases; junction bases not matched to a gene: 20. Germline CDR1 is SGHRS and CDR2 is YFSETQ.

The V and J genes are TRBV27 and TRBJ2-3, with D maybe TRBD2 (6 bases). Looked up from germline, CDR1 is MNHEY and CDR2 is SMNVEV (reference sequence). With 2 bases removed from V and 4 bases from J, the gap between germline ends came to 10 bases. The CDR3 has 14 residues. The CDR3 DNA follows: TGTGCCAGCAGTTTAAGACTAGTCCCAGATACGCAGTATTTT. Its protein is CASSLRLVPDTQYF.

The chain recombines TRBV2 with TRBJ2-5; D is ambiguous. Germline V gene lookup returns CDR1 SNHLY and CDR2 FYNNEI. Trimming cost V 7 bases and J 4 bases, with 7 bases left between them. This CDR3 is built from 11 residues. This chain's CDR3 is CASTTVETQYF. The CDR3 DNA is TGTGCCAGCACGACTGTAGAGACCCAGTACTTC. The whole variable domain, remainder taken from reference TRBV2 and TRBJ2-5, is EPEVTQTPSHQVTQMGQEVILRCVPISNHLYFYWYRQILGQKVEFLVSFYNNEISEKSEIFDDQFSVERPDGSNFTLKIRSTKLEDSAMYFCASTTVETQYFGPGTRLLVL.

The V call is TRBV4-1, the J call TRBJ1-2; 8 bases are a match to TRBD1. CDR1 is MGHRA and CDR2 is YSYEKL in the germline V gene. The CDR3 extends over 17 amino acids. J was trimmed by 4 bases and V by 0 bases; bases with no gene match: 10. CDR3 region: CASSQDLSGTGSYGYTF. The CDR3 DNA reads TGCGCCAGCAGCCAAGATCTGAGTGGGACAGGTAGCTATGGCTACACCTTC.